The 16 T cell receptor beta chains listed next were all sequenced from one sample in a study of blood T cell repertoires in COVID-19. The data were produced by immunoSEQ multiplex PCR, yet TCRdb's version contains in-frame clones alone and is incomplete. The table has approximately 140,000 clones, about 88% seen once. The sample consisted of peripheral blood. The receptors come from a human donor with COVID-19, enrolled during active disease. The donor label of this sample is uncertain.

This chain connects TRBV5-1 to TRBJ1-5, with TRBD1 identical over 7 bases. The CDR3 is made up of 15 amino acids. V shed 0 bases, J shed 7 bases, and the junction held 7 bases outside the gene matches. The germline V gene encodes CDR1 SGHRS and CDR2 YFSETQ. The CDR3 nucleotides read TGCGCCAGCAGCTTGGAGGGGGCGCAAGAACAGCCCCAGCATTTT. Translated: CASSLEGAQEQPQHF.

The genes are TRBV5-1 and TRBJ2-7; TRBD1 matches at 10 bases. V lost 4 bases to trimming and J lost 3 bases; unmatched junction nucleotides: 10. This CDR3 comprises 16 residues. Germline-derived CDR1 and CDR2 are SGHRS and YFSETQ. CDR3 sequence reads: CASSRSGTGVIYEQYF. The CDR3 DNA sequence: TGCGCCAGCAGCCGATCCGGGACAGGGGTTATCTACGAGCAGTACTTC.

The rearrangement joins TRBV7-9 to TRBJ1-1; D is uncertain. The CDR3 loop spans 14 amino acids. V lost 7 bases and J lost 0, with 12 bases in between. Germline V CDR1 and CDR2: SEHNR, FQNEAQ (reference sequence). CDR3: CASTPREMNTEAFF. The CDR3 nucleotides are TGTGCCAGCACCCCAAGGGAGATGAACACTGAAGCTTTCTTT.

This chain joins TRBV11-2 and TRBJ2-5, with D possibly matching TRBD2 (5 bases). CDR3 length: 17 residues. Germline CDR1 is SGHAT and CDR2 is FQNNGV. V gave up 1 base and J gave up 3 bases, with 18 bases separating them. CDR3 protein: CASSLGFRRVEEETQYF. CDR3 coding DNA: TGTGCCAGCAGCTTAGGGTTCCGGCGGGTAGAGGAAGAGACCCAGTACTTC.

The rearrangement links TRBV6-1 to TRBJ2-7; D ambiguous. The CDR3 totals 13 residues. Trimming took off 5 bases at V and 1 base at J, with 9 bases between the two ends. Germline-derived CDR1 and CDR2 are MNHNS and SASEGT. CDR3 sequence: CASSWSQSYEQYF. The CDR3 DNA sequence: TGTGCCAGCAGTTGGTCCCAGTCCTACGAGCAGTACTTC.

The V call is TRBV6-5, the J call TRBJ1-2, with D possibly matching TRBD1 (6 bases). Germline CDR1 is MNHEY and CDR2 is SVGAGI. Between the trimmed V and J ends, which lost 4 bases and 8 bases, there was a span of 14 bases. This CDR3 contains 13 residues. CDR3 DNA: TGTGCCAGCAGTTGGAACAGGGTAGGGGGCTACACCTTC. It specifies CASSWNRVGGYTF.

The gene calls are TRBV18 and TRBJ2-1; 9 bases map to TRBD1. The J segment lost 4 bases and the V segment lost 1 base, leaving 8 bases of the junction unmatched. The CDR3 totals 17 residues. Germline assignment: CDR1 KGHSH and CDR2 LQKENI. CDR3 in DNA: TGTGCCAGCTCACCACTGACAGGGGGGGGACGATACAATGAGCAGTTCTTC. This codes for CASSPLTGGGRYNEQFF.

The chain has TRBV4-1 and TRBJ1-3, with 8 positions matching TRBD1. The germline V gene has CDR1 MGHRA and CDR2 YSYEKL. J was trimmed by 8 bases and V by 0 bases; bases with no gene match: 6. This CDR3 is built from 15 residues. CDR3 residues: CASSQENRGGYTIYF. CDR3 in DNA: TGCGCCAGCAGCCAAGAGAACAGGGGGGGGTACACCATATATTTT.

In DNA form, the CDR3 reads TGTGCCAGTAGTGTACCGGGACAGGAGCCGGAGTACTTC. It encodes CASSVPGQEPEYF. This sequence joins TRBV19 and TRBJ2-7; 8 positions agree with TRBD1. Germline values: CDR1 LNHDA, CDR2 SQIVND (reference sequence). The V segment lost 5 bases and the J segment 11 bases; nucleotides outside the gene matches: 11. The CDR3 covers 13 residues.

This chain links TRBV9 with TRBJ1-4; D is uncertain. Germline assignment: CDR1 SGDLS and CDR2 YYNGEE. CDR3 size: 12 residues. V was clipped by 0 bases and J by 7 bases, with 4 bases between them. CDR3 sequence (DNA): TGTGCCAGCAGCGTAGCAGGTGAAAAACTGTTTTTT. It specifies CASSVAGEKLFF.

The chain recombines TRBV28 with TRBJ1-4; D unclear. Germline assignment: CDR1 MDHEN and CDR2 SYDVKM. The CDR3 length is 15 residues. V lost 2 bases to trimming and J lost 0 bases, with 7 bases between them. CDR3 coding DNA: TGTGCCAGCAGTTTAGAGGGTTCAACTAATGAAAAACTGTTTTTT. Encoded protein: CASSLEGSTNEKLFF.

V usage is TRBV6-4 and J usage is TRBJ2-3; tentative D call: TRBD1 (5 bases). There are 13 residues in the CDR3. Germline CDR1 MRHNA, CDR2 SNTAGT. V was cut by 2 bases and J by 4 bases, with 7 bases left in between. The CDR3 nucleotides read TGTGCCAGCAGTGACGGGGCCTCAGATACGCAGTATTTT. This encodes CASSDGASDTQYF.

This chain uses TRBV7-9 with TRBJ1-2; 9 nucleotides line up with TRBD1. The V segment lost 4 bases and the J segment 4 bases; nucleotides outside the gene matches: 7. Germline CDR1 and CDR2: SEHNR and FQNEAQ (reference sequence). This CDR3 has 15 residues. The CDR3 DNA is TGTGCCAGCAGCTCGTCCGGGACAGGGCCCTATGGCTACACCTTC. Amino acid sequence: CASSSSGTGPYGYTF.

V is TRBV5-4 and J is TRBJ2-7; D may be TRBD2 (5 bases). Trimming cost V 4 bases and J 7 bases, with 15 bases left between them. The germline CDR1 and CDR2 sequences are SGHNT and YYREEE (reference sequence). This CDR3 is built from 13 residues. CDR3 protein: CASSPRDRGEQYF. The DNA for the CDR3 is TGTGCCAGCAGCCCAAGAGATAGAGGGGAGCAGTACTTC. Variable domain in full (rest from reference TRBV5-4 and TRBJ2-7): ETGVTQSPTHLIKTRGQQVTLRCSSQSGHNTVSWYQQALGQGPQFIFQYYREEENGRGNFPPRFSGLQFPNYSSELNVNALELDDSALYLCASSPRDRGEQYFGPGTRLTVT.

This chain uses TRBV29-1 with TRBJ2-1; D gene unclear. The CDR3 runs to 11 residues. V lost 7 bases to trimming and J lost 6 bases, with 10 bases between them. From germline, CDR1 is SQVTM and CDR2 ANQGSEA. The CDR3 here is CSALTTNEQFF. The CDR3 nucleotides are TGCAGCGCACTCACTACCAATGAGCAGTTCTTC.

V is TRBV5-6 and J is TRBJ2-7, with 8 bases fitting TRBD2. The length of the CDR3 is 13 residues. J lost 0 bases, V lost 4 bases, and 0 bases had no gene match. Germline CDR1 and CDR2: SGHDT and YYEEEE. CDR3 in DNA: TGTGCCAGCAGCAGCGGGAGCTCCTACGAGCAGTACTTC. It encodes CASSSGSSYEQYF.